Listed here are 22 T cell receptor beta chains from one sample, sequenced in a study of T cell responses to AZD1222 COVID-19 vaccine. Profiling relied on immunoSEQ multiplex PCR, and the TCRdb table lists in-frame clones only, not all of them. This table holds under 85,000 clones, roughly 86% found once. This sample comprised peripheral blood, obtained on day 0 of MenACWY control vaccination. The receptors were gathered from an adult in good health.

The chain couples TRBV5-8 to TRBJ2-3, with unresolved D. The CDR3 contains 11 residues. Trimming took 3 bases from V and 2 from J, leaving 1 base between them. CDR1 and CDR2 from the germline V gene are SGHTS and YDEGEE. The CDR3 DNA reads TGTGCCAGCAGCTACACAGATACGCAGTATTTT. It encodes CASSYTDTQYF.

The chain joins TRBV2 to TRBJ2-3, with D maybe TRBD1 (5 bases). The length of the CDR3 is 15 residues. Per the germline V gene, CDR1 is SNHLY and CDR2 is FYNNEI. V lost 6 bases and J 5 bases, leaving 18 bases between the germline ends. The CDR3 DNA reads as TGTGCCAGCAGGGGTCCGCAGGGTCCAGTAGATACGCAGTATTTT. Its translation is CASRGPQGPVDTQYF.

V and J are TRBV21-1 and TRBJ1-5. TRBV21-1 is noted as a pseudogene. This CDR3 comprises 16 residues. CDR3 sequence: CASSKGDGALNQPQHF. The CDR3 DNA is TGTGCCAGCAGCAAAGGGGACGGCGCCCTCAATCAGCCCCAGCATTTT.

The chain couples TRBV15 to TRBJ1-3, with a possible D match to TRBD1 (5 bases). CDR1 LNHNV and CDR2 YYDKDF come from the germline V gene (reference sequence). Trimming stripped 0 bases from V and 1 base from J, with 10 bases between. The CDR3 runs to 16 residues. DNA of the CDR3: TGTGCCACCAGCAGAGAGAGCCGGGGGTCTGGAAACACCATATATTTT. Encoded protein: CATSRESRGSGNTIYF.

The V gene is TRBV28, the J gene TRBJ1-1, with D hard to call. Germline CDR1 is MDHEN and CDR2 is SYDVKM. The CDR3 has 15 residues. V dropped 5 bases and J dropped 2 bases, with 15 bases sitting between them. The CDR3 loop is CASSLPAGLNTEAFF. In DNA form, the CDR3 reads TGTGCCAGCAGTCTCCCCGCCGGACTCAACACTGAAGCTTTCTTT.

The chain carries TRBV30 and TRBJ2-7; D not certain. The CDR3 extends over 13 amino acids. V lost 3 bases to trimming and J lost 3 bases, with 12 bases between them. Germline V gene lookup returns CDR1 GTSNPN and CDR2 SVGIG (reference sequence). CDR3 residues: CAWRRSASYEQYF. Written as DNA, the CDR3 is TGTGCCTGGAGACGGTCAGCGAGCTACGAGCAGTACTTC.

The DNA of the CDR3 is TGTGCCAGCTCCCTTGAGGTAACTGAAGCTTTCTTT. Its protein product is CASSLEVTEAFF. The V gene is TRBV28, the J gene TRBJ1-1; the D is unclear. Germline values: CDR1 MDHEN, CDR2 SYDVKM. Trimming took 8 bases from V and 5 from J, leaving 12 bases between them. CDR3 length: 12 residues.

This clone was found once. The rearrangement joins TRBV4-1 to TRBJ1-1; D remains unclear. The CDR3 covers 16 residues. Germline CDR1 reads MGHRA; CDR2 reads YSYEKL. V lost 5 bases and J lost 0, with 16 bases in between. Here the CDR3 reads CASSGGGRALNTEAFF. CDR3 in DNA: TGCGCCAGCAGCGGCGGTGGGAGGGCTTTGAACACTGAAGCTTTCTTT.

This chain joins TRBV3-1 (or the pseudogene TRBV3-2) and TRBJ2-7; D perhaps matches TRBD1 (6 bases). Germline assignment: CDR1 LGHDT and CDR2 YNNKEL (reference sequence). This CDR3 comprises 13 residues. V shed 3 bases and J shed 1 base, with 7 bases lying between them. For the CDR3, the DNA is TGTGCCAGCAGCCACGGACAGTCCTACGAGCAGTACTTC. Translating it yields CASSHGQSYEQYF.

This clone was recorded only once. CDR3 nucleotide sequence: TGTGCCAGCAGCCCCGGGGGGGCCGTGGAGACCCAGTACTTC. Its protein product is CASSPGGAVETQYF. This sequence joins TRBV7-9 and TRBJ2-5; 8 nucleotides match TRBD2. Germline-derived CDR1 and CDR2 are SEHNR and FQNEAQ (reference sequence). The trim removed 5 bases at V and 5 bases at J, leaving 7 bases unmatched. This CDR3 has 14 amino acids.

This rearrangement joins TRBV5-1 to TRBJ2-3, with TRBD2 matching 9 bases. The CDR3 runs to 16 residues. Germline loops: CDR1 SGHRS, CDR2 YFSETQ. The J segment lost 5 bases and the V segment lost 4 bases, leaving 11 bases of the junction unmatched. In nucleotides, the CDR3 is TGCGCCAGCAGCCGTCACTCTAGCGGGGATGGAGATACGCAGTATTTT. As protein: CASSRHSSGDGDTQYF.

V is TRBV5-1 and J is TRBJ2-7; TRBD2 might be the D (6 bases). Looked up from germline, CDR1 is SGHRS and CDR2 is YFSETQ. The CDR3 has 15 residues. V was shortened by 4 bases and J by 5 bases, with 19 bases between the two germline ends. In DNA, the CDR3 is TGCGCCAGCAGCGAGAGCTCCGGGACTTCTAACGAGCAGTACTTC. Encoded protein: CASSESSGTSNEQYF.

The CDR3 sequence: CASPGTANSPLHF. The DNA for the CDR3 is TGTGCCTCGCCCGGGACAGCTAATTCACCCCTCCACTTT. This rearrangement joins TRBV2 to TRBJ1-6; 7 bases match TRBD1. The CDR3 consists of 13 residues. J lost 6 bases, V lost 11 bases, and 7 bases had no gene match. The V gene's germline CDR1 is SNHLY and CDR2 FYNNEI.

The rearrangement joins TRBV7-9 to TRBJ2-3, with a possible D match to TRBD2 (7 bases). The germline CDR1 and CDR2 sequences are SEHNR and FQNEAQ (reference sequence). The CDR3 loop spans 14 amino acids. V was shortened by 7 bases and J by 6 bases, with 17 bases between the two germline ends. The CDR3 region has the DNA TGTGCCAGCATAACTGGGGGGGCTTGGGATACGCAGTATTTT. Its protein is CASITGGAWDTQYF.

The gene calls are TRBV15 and TRBJ1-1, with TRBD1 matching 7 bases. The CDR3 loop spans 15 amino acids. Germline V lookup: CDR1 LNHNV, CDR2 YYDKDF (reference sequence). Trimming took 3 bases from V and 0 from J; bases not matched to a gene: 4. As DNA, the CDR3 is TGTGCCACCAGCAGCCGACAGGGAATGAACACTGAAGCTTTCTTT. Protein product: CATSSRQGMNTEAFF.

The chain links TRBV30 to TRBJ1-3, with 8 bases fitting TRBD1. Per germline, CDR1 GTSNPN and CDR2 SVGIG (reference sequence). After removal of 0 bases from V and 4 bases from J, the junction contained 8 bases not matched to a gene. This CDR3 comprises 16 residues. This CDR3 is CAWSVGSSGGGNTIYF. For the CDR3, the DNA is TGTGCCTGGAGTGTAGGGTCGTCAGGGGGCGGAAACACCATATATTTT.

The count of this clone is one. V usage is TRBV5-4 and J usage is TRBJ2-4; 8 nucleotides line up with TRBD2. This CDR3 comprises 17 residues. Trimming at V came to 2 bases and at J to 1 base, leaving 8 bases not matched to a gene. The germline V gene encodes CDR1 SGHNT and CDR2 YYREEE (reference sequence). As DNA, the CDR3 is TGTGCCAGCAGCTTTAAACGGGGGGGCTCGGCCAAAAACATTCAGTACTTC. This translates into CASSFKRGGSAKNIQYF.

The chain recombines TRBV5-6 with TRBJ1-1; D gene uncertain. Germline V gene sequence: CDR1 SGHDT, CDR2 YYEEEE. The CDR3 has 12 residues. V was shortened by 1 base and J by 8 bases, with 9 bases between the two germline ends. The DNA of the CDR3 is TGTGCCAGCAGCTTGTTGTCAGCCGAAGCTTTCTTT. Protein product: CASSLLSAEAFF.

The table lists this clone with a count of one. The V gene is TRBV6-2 or TRBV6-3, the J gene TRBJ2-7; perhaps TRBD2 as D (6 bases). The germline V gene has CDR1 MNHEY and CDR2 SVGEGT. The CDR3 extends over 14 amino acids. The V and J ends lost 0 bases and 3 bases respectively, with 9 bases between them. The chain's CDR3 is CASSYSSGVYEQYF. In DNA form, the CDR3 reads TGTGCCAGCAGTTACTCATCGGGGGTCTACGAGCAGTACTTC.

The J gene is TRBJ2-5, the V gene TRBV14; perhaps TRBD1 as D (6 bases). Germline loops: CDR1 SGHDN, CDR2 FVKESK. V was clipped by 4 bases and J by 2 bases, with 11 bases between them. CDR3 length: 14 amino acids. The CDR3 nucleotides are TGTGCCAGCAGCCGAGAGACAGGTCAAGAGACCCAGTACTTC. Amino acids: CASSRETGQETQYF. The full variable domain, with the rest looked up from reference TRBV14 and TRBJ2-5, is EAGVTQFPSHSVIEKGQTVTLRCDPISGHDNLYWYRRVMGKEIKFLLHFVKESKQDESGMPNNRFLAERTGGTYSTLKVQPAELEDSGVYFCASSRETGQETQYFGPGTRLLVL.

V usage is TRBV27 and J usage is TRBJ1-6; TRBD1 aligns across 7 bases. Germline V gene sequence: CDR1 MNHEY, CDR2 SMNVEV (reference sequence). J gave up 7 bases and V 1 base, and 4 bases lay outside the gene matches. The CDR3 is 15 residues long. CDR3 protein: CASSLWQGGNSPLHF. The CDR3 region has the DNA TGTGCCAGCAGTTTATGGCAGGGGGGAAATTCACCCCTCCACTTT.

The J gene is TRBJ1-2, the V gene TRBV30, with a possible D match to TRBD1 (6 bases). V lost 7 bases and J 8 bases, leaving 20 bases between the germline ends. CDR3 length: 13 residues. CDR1 and CDR2 (germline): GTSNPN, SVGIG (reference sequence). The CDR3 sequence: CASLRANQGGYTF. Here the CDR3 DNA reads TGTGCCTCCTTGCGCGCGAACCAGGGGGGCTACACCTTC.